This passage covers 10 T cell receptor beta chains from one sample sequenced in a study of blood T cell repertoires in COVID-19. Assay: immunoSEQ multiplex PCR; the TCRdb copy retains only in-frame clones and omits some. The sample lists 100,000 to 120,000 clones, about 83% occurring once. Material for sequencing was peripheral blood. The origin of the receptors is a woman aged 70 to 79 with acute or convalescent COVID-19.

The chain couples TRBV4-3 to TRBJ1-3; D unresolved. The germline V and J ends were trimmed by 6 bases and 1 base, with 10 bases remaining between them. The CDR3 has 14 amino acids. CDR1 and CDR2 from the germline V gene are LGHNA and YSLEER. The CDR3 sequence is CASSPTGSGNTIYF. Written as DNA, the CDR3 is TGCGCCAGCAGTCCGACGGGATCTGGAAACACCATATATTTT.

V usage is TRBV19 and J usage is TRBJ2-7; 9 bases map to TRBD2. Germline CDR1 and CDR2: LNHDA and SQIVND (reference sequence). V shed 4 bases and J 7 bases; nucleotides not matched to a gene: 11. This CDR3 contains 15 residues. The CDR3 bases are TGTGCCAGTAGTAGGACTAGCGTCCCCTCGGGGGAGCAGTACTTC. Encoded protein: CASSRTSVPSGEQYF.

In DNA, the CDR3 is TGTGCCAGCAGTCCGATACATAACACCGGGGAGCTGTTTTTT. This codes for CASSPIHNTGELFF. The gene calls are TRBV27 and TRBJ2-2; D uncertain. CDR1 MNHEY and CDR2 SMNVEV come from the germline V gene (reference sequence). V lost 5 bases and J 2 bases, leaving 9 bases between the germline ends. This CDR3 comprises 14 residues.

This rearrangement joins TRBV3-1 (or the pseudogene TRBV3-2) to TRBJ2-1, with 9 bases that match TRBD2. J lost 8 bases, V lost 4 bases, and 18 bases had no gene match. The CDR3 covers 18 residues. CDR1 LGHDT and CDR2 YNNKEL come from the germline V gene (reference sequence). The CDR3 reads CASSLRILAGSSGYEQFF. The CDR3 bases are TGTGCCAGCAGCCTTCGAATCCTAGCGGGAAGTTCGGGTTATGAGCAGTTCTTC.

The rearrangement uses TRBV28 and TRBJ1-2, with 7 bases matching TRBD1. Germline CDR1 is MDHEN and CDR2 is SYDVKM. Trimming removed 6 bases from V and 4 bases from J; junction bases left unmatched: 8. The CDR3 totals 14 residues. CDR3 in amino acids: CASSSRWDSYGYTF. In DNA, the CDR3 is TGTGCCAGCAGCTCCCGTTGGGACAGCTATGGCTACACCTTC.

The chain links TRBV28 to TRBJ1-5; 7 bases fit TRBD1. Trimming removed 2 bases from V and 7 bases from J; junction bases left unmatched: 11. CDR1 is MDHEN and CDR2 is SYDVKM in the germline V gene. The CDR3 loop spans 16 amino acids. The CDR3, as DNA: TGTGCCAGCAGTTTAGGGCGGACAGGATCAGGGCAGCCCCAGCATTTT. This codes for CASSLGRTGSGQPQHF.

The V gene is TRBV28, the J gene TRBJ1-5; D is unclear. Per germline, CDR1 MDHEN and CDR2 SYDVKM. The CDR3 runs 12 residues. The germline V and J ends were trimmed by 1 base and 7 bases, with 5 bases remaining between them. CDR3 sequence (DNA): TGTGCCAGCAGTTTATCGAGGCAGCCCCAGCATTTT. It codes for CASSLSRQPQHF.

The V and J genes are TRBV19 and TRBJ1-5; D is possibly TRBD1 (5 bases). Trimming removed 10 bases from V and 3 bases from J, with 13 bases in between. The germline V gene encodes CDR1 LNHDA and CDR2 SQIVND (reference sequence). The CDR3 totals 13 residues. CDR3 sequence reads: CATARQLNQPQHF. In DNA form, the CDR3 reads TGTGCCACCGCGAGACAGCTCAATCAGCCCCAGCATTTT. Drawing the rest from reference TRBV19 and TRBJ1-5, the complete variable domain is DGGITQSPKYLFRKEGQNVTLSCEQNLNHDAMYWYRQDPGQGLRLIYYSQIVNDFQKGDIAEGYSVSREKKESFPLTVTSAQKNPTAFYLCATARQLNQPQHFGDGTRLSIL.

The V and J genes are TRBV4-1 and TRBJ2-7; a weak D match, TRBD1 (6 bases). The ends were cut back, 4 bases at V and 3 bases at J, with 13 bases in the middle. The CDR3 is made up of 14 amino acids. The germline CDR1 and CDR2 sequences are MGHRA and YSYEKL. The CDR3 region is CASSPTGTFYEQYF. As DNA, the CDR3 is TGCGCCAGCAGCCCAACAGGGACATTCTACGAGCAGTACTTC.

This clone has a single count. This chain uses TRBV7-8 with TRBJ1-3; D ambiguous. Trimming cost V 1 base and J 0 bases, with 13 bases left between them. Looked up from germline, CDR1 is SGHVS and CDR2 is FQNEAQ. The CDR3 is 17 amino acids. The CDR3 DNA is TGTGCCAGCAGCTTAGTATACCCGAGAAGCTCTGGAAACACCATATATTTT. Amino acid sequence: CASSLVYPRSSGNTIYF.